This TCR beta chain was sequenced for a study of blood T cells in healthy people across ages (dated by TCRdb to between 2014 and 2016). Turning to the overall study: In model experiments, roughly one uniquely barcoded TCR beta cDNA molecule per two T cells was captured by template switching. Using deep sequencing normalized with unique cDNA molecular identifiers, the study measured how TCR beta repertoire diversity changes with age. Donors were grouped into four age groups: young (average 16 years), middle-aged (39), aged (around 56) and long-lived (around 82). For two donors (one aged 18 to 30 and one aged 80 or older), the study analyzed two additional independent replicas of 1 million unique cDNA reads from the same blood draw. To avoid experimental bias, donors of different ages were distributed randomly across sequencing lanes.

The approximately 39 donors, aged about 6 to 95 years, were systemically healthy Caucasian individuals from Russia. Each donor gave about 9.7 milliliters of peripheral blood, drawn into EDTA-treated Vacutainer tubes. PBMCs were isolated by Ficoll-Paque density-gradient centrifugation, with at least 6 million obtained per sample. Total RNA was extracted from PBMCs with Trizol reagent, with at least 6 micrograms obtained per sample. For every donor, flow cytometry on a PBMC aliquot measured the percentage of naive CD45RAhigh/CD27high T cells. Remarks on this clonotype: Its antigen target is currently unknown. No base quality values were provided; no much bigger clone lies one nucleotide off.

General conclusions and limits of the study: Estimates of total diversity from one million sequenced T cells were regarded as lower bounds and underestimates. Because the CMV infection status of the donors was unknown, age-related changes in expanded clonotypes may potentially have been confounded. Conclusive comparison of naive and antigen-experienced compartments was prevented by the profiling of bulk unsorted PBMCs. A strong correlation was found between observed TCR beta diversity and the percentage of naive T cells measured by flow cytometry. As age increased, observed TCR beta diversity per million T cells dropped in a roughly linear way, and a significant reduction was already evident by age roughly 40. Compared with the aged group, more naive CD4+ T cells, fewer expanded clones and increased TCR diversity were shown by the long-lived group, suggesting age selection.

Receptor amplification or capture employed 5' RACE. The sequencer listed for this sample is Illumina HiSeq 2500. A second 7 to 11 cycle PCR used a sample-barcoded 5' primer and a J-beta primer mix. Each TCR beta cDNA molecule received a unique molecular identifier from a template-switch 5' adaptor carrying 12 random nucleotides. Each sample yielded at least 3 million CDR3-containing paired-end reads. First-strand cDNA was synthesized from all RNA with the Mint cDNA synthesis kit, primed by a TRBC-specific oligonucleotide. Following uracil-DNA glycosylase treatment, a first 18-cycle PCR with universal primers M1SS and BC2_uni_R was performed on all cDNA. The paper's processing steps were these. Each sample was normalized by randomly selecting 1 million high-quality reads, each carrying a distinct molecular identifier. Reads sharing molecular identifiers were discarded rather than binned into consensus sequences. MiTCR, set to a Q25 quality threshold and the strictest error-elimination algorithm, was used for CDR3 identification, clonotype clustering and error correction. Lower-bound total TCR beta diversity was estimated with a nonparametric unseen species model using Euler transformation. The public reads were reanalyzed by TCRdb: fastp trimming at Q25, MiXCR alignment, in-frame beta chains only. Identical CDR3 proteins give one entry, which carries the most common genes and DNA. The V and J calls and clone size come from TCRdb's table, not from the authors' own analysis. The sample table contains roughly 700,000 distinct CDR3 sequences; only one count was recorded for 45% to 50% of them. The ten most abundant clones make up around a third of the sample.

The V end loses 1 base and the J end loses 2 bases, and a stretch of 8 bases separates them. As encoded in the germline V gene (reference sequence), CDR1 is SEHNR while CDR2 is FQNEAQ. The CDR3 holds 14 amino acids from the cysteine to the phenylalanine. This entry keeps only the CDR3 DNA: 42 bases, framed from base 1. Sequences were obtained from blood. The origin of this receptor is a woman between 55 and 75 years old in good health. The rearranged segments are TRBV7-9 and TRBJ1-1; confidence is insufficient to name the D gene. The encoded CDR3 is CASSLDFANTEAFF. The bases read TGTGCCAGCAGCTTAGATTTTGCCAACACTGAAGCTTTCTTT.